This T cell receptor (beta chain) was identified during a study of beta chain features in type 1 diabetes. Study results and caveats: It was among patients, rather than healthy donors, that naive, central memory and Treg TCRB repertoires appeared more similar. PCR may have favored shorter templates equally in patients and controls.

This CDR3 contains 15 residues. Germline CDR1 and CDR2: SGHTA and FQGNSA. Trimming removed 5 bases from V and 2 bases from J, with 16 bases in between. Expressed TCRB transcripts got sequenced, as all isolated RNA was reverse transcribed. Sequencing was performed with immunoSEQ multiplex PCR; in TCRdb, only in-frame clones are kept and a portion is missing. The table lists fewer than 500,000 clones, approximately 14% of them singletons, with roughly 0.035% in the top ten. Points on this clone: Its antigen is undetermined.

The gene calls are TRBV7-2 and TRBJ2-7, with TRBD1 as a possible D gene (7 bases). The sequencing input was naive CD4+ T cells from blood. The clonotype was recovered from a man aged 25-45 years in good health. The CDR3 loop is CASSHTGEAPYEQYF. CDR3 sequence (DNA): TGTGCCAGCAGCCATACAGGGGAGGCCCCCTACGAGCAGTACTTC.